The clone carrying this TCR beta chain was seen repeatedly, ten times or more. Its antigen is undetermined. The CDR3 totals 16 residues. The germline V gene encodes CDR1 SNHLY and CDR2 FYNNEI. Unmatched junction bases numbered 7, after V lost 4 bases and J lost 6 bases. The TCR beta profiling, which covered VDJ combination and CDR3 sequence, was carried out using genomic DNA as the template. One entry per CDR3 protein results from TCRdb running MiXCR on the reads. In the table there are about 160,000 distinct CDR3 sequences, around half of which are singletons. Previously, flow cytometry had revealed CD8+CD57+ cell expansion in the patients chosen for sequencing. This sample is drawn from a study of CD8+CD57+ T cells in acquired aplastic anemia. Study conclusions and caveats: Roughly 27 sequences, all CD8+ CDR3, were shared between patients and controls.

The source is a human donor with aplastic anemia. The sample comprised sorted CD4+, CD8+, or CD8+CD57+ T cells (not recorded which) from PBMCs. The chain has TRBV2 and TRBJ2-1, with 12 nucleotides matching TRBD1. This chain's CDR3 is CASSGGDRGLGNEQFF. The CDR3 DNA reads TGTGCCAGCAGTGGAGGGGACAGGGGGCTGGGCAATGAGCAGTTCTTC.